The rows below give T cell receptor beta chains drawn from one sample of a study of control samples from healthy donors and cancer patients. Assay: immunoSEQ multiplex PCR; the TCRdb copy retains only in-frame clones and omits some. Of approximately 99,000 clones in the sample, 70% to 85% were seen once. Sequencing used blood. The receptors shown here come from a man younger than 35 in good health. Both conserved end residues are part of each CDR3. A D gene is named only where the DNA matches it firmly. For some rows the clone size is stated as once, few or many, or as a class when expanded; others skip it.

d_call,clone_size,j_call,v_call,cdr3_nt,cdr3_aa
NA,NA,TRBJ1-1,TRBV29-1,TGCAGCGTTGCCGGTTGGGTGAACACTGAAGCTTTCTTT,CSVAGWVNTEAFF
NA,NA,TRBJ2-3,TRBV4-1,TGCGCCAGCAGCAGGGTTTTAGGTCAAGCAGATACGCAGTATTTT,CASSRVLGQADTQYF
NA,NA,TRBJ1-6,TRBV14,TGTGCCCCTCAAGTTCGCAACTGGGGAAATTCACCCCTCCACTTT,CAPQVRNWGNSPLHF
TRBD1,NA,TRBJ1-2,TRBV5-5,TGTGCCAGCAGCAAGCGGACAGGAAGCCTCTATGGCTACACCTTC,CASSKRTGSLYGYTF
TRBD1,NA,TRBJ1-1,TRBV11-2,TGTGCCAGCAGCTTAGATAATTTTATTGCAGGGGGCAGGGACACTGAAGCTTTCTTT,CASSLDNFIAGGRDTEAFF
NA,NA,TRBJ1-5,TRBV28,TGTGCCAGCAGTCTCCACCAGCCCCAGCATTTT,CASSLHQPQHF
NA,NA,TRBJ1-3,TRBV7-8,TGTGCCAGCAGCTTAGACCAGGGGAACACCATATATTTT,CASSLDQGNTIYF
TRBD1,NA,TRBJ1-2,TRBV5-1,TGCGCCAGCAGCTTTACAGGGGCAACCTATGGCTACACCTTC,CASSFTGATYGYTF
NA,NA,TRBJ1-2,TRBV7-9,TGTGCCAGCAGCCGACAGGTTCTCTATGGCTACACCTTC,CASSRQVLYGYTF
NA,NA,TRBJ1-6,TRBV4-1,TGCGCCAGCAGCCCCTTAGCGGGCAGGGAGAATTCACCCCTCCACTTT,CASSPLAGRENSPLHF
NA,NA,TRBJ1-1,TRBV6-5,TGTGCCAGCAGTTGGACACGAATGAACACTGAAGCTTTCTTT,CASSWTRMNTEAFF
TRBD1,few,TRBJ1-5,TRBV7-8,TGTGCCAGCAGCCCCGGGACAGAGTACCGGCCCCAGCATTTT,CASSPGTEYRPQHF